This T cell receptor (beta chain) was profiled in a study of T-cell reconstitution after alpha-beta-depleted transplantation in children (dated by TCRdb to 2016 to 2017). For the study in its entirety: Using TCR repertoire profiling, the study followed T-cell immune reconstitution in a quantitative way in children after TCRalphabeta/CD19-depleted allogeneic hematopoietic cell transplantation.

Library prep was done by PCR. The sample was run on an Illumina HiSeq 2500. Molecular barcoding was employed in the preparation of TCR libraries, with unique molecular identifiers being used to normalize TCRbeta repertoire quantification. Using fastp trimming at Q25 and MiXCR clonotype assembly, TCRdb reanalyzed the public sequencing data and kept in-frame beta chains. Each entry is one CDR3 protein sequence, shown with its most common DNA and genes. Recorded for this sample are hundreds of thousands of distinct CDR3 sequences; roughly 15% of them occurred a single time. About 4% of the sample is in the top ten clones. Turning to this clonotype: The target of this receptor is not known. Nothing much larger sits one base from this clone, and base qualities are not available.

The starting material was PBMCs, obtained from the stem cell graft. This clonotype was sampled from a human donor who donated a stem cell graft to a child with Fanconi anemia.

CDR3 sequence: CASSLSGGWAGELFF. The sequenced DNA: TGTGCCAGCAGCCTTAGCGGGGGATGGGCCGGGGAGCTGTTTTTT. The chain links TRBV7-2 with TRBJ2-2; TRBD2 lines up with 9 middle nucleotides. CDR1 and CDR2 (SGHTA, FQGNSA) derive from the germline V gene. Trimming leaves V shorter by 5 bases and J shorter by 6 bases, with the junction holding 7 bases beyond the gene matches. The CDR3 covers 15 residues, taking in both the cysteine and the phenylalanine. Only the CDR3 DNA stays, 45 bases, in frame from base 1.